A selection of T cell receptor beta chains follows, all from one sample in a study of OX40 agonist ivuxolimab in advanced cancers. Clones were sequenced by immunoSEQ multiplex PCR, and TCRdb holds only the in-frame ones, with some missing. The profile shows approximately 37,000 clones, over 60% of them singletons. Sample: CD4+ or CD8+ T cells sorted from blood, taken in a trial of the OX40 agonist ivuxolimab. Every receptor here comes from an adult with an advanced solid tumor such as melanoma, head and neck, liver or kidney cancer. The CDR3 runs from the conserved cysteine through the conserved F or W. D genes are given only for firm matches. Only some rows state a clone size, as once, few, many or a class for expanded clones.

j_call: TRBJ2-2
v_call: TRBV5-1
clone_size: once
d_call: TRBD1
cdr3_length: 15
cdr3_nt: TGCGCCAGCAGCTCACGGCAGGGGGACACCGGGGAGCTGTTTTTT
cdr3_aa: CASSSRQGDTGELFF

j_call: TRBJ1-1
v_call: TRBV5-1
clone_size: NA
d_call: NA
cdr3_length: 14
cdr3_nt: TGCGCCAGCAGCCCCGGGGACGTTTGGACTGAAGCTTTCTTT
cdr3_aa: CASSPGDVWTEAFF

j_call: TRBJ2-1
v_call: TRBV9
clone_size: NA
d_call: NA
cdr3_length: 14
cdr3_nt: TGTGCCAGCAGCGTAGAGTCTACCTACAATGAGCAGTTCTTC
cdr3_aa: CASSVESTYNEQFF

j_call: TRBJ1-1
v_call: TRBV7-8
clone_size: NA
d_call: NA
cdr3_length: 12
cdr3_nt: TGTGCCAGCAGCTTTCCCCAAGGCAAAGCTTTCTTT
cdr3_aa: CASSFPQGKAFF

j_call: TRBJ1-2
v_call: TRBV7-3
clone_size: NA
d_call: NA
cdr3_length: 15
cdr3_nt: TGTGCCAGCAGCTTAACAGGGGCGCTTCCCTATGGCTACACCTTC
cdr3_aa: CASSLTGALPYGYTF

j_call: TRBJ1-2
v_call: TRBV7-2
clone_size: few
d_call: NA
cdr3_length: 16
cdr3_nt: TGTGCCAGCAGCCCAACAGGGAGCGCAGCTAACTATGGCTACACCTTC
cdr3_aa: CASSPTGSAANYGYTF

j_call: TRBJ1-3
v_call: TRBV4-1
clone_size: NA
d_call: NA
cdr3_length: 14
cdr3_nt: TGCGCCAGCAGCCAACAGGGGACGGGGTACACCATATATTTT
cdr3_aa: CASSQQGTGYTIYF

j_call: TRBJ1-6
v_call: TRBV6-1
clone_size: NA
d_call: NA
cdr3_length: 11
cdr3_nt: TGTGCCAGCAGGGAGGGTTCACCCCTCCACTTT
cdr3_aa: CASREGSPLHF

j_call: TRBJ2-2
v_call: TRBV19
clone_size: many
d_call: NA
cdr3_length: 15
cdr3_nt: TGTGCCAGTAGTATAGCTGGAACTAACACCGGGGAGCTGTTTTTT
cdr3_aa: CASSIAGTNTGELFF

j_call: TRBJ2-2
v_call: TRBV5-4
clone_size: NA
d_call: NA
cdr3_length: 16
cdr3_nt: TGTGCCAGCAGCTTGGAGGGACAAGCGAACACCGGGGAGCTGTTTTTT
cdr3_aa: CASSLEGQANTGELFF

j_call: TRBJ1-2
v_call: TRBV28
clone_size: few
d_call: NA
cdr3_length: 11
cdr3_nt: TGTGCCAGCAGTTTCCGGGATGGCTACACCTTC
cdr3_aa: CASSFRDGYTF

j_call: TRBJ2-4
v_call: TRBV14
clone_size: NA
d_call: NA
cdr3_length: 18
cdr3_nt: TGTGCCAGCAGCCAAGCTGTGGGACGCCGGGTGGCCAAAAACATTCAGTACTTC
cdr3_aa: CASSQAVGRRVAKNIQYF

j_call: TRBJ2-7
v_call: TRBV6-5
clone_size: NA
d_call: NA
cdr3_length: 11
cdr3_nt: TGTGCCAGCAGCCTGGGAGACGAGCAGTACTTC
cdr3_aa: CASSLGDEQYF

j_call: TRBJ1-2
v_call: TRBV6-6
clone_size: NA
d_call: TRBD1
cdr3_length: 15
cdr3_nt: TGTGCCAGCAGTTACAGGACAGGGGTTAACTATGGCTACACCTTC
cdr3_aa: CASSYRTGVNYGYTF

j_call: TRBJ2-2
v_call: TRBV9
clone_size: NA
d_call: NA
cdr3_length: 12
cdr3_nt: TGTGCCAGCAGCGGGTTCACCGGGGAGCTGTTTTTT
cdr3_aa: CASSGFTGELFF

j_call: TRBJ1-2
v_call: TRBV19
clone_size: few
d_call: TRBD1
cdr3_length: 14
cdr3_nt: TGTGCCAGTACCGTAGGACAGGGCCTCGGTGGCTACACCTTC
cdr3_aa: CASTVGQGLGGYTF

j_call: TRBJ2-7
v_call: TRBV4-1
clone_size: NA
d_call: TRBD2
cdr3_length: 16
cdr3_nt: TGCGCCAGCAGCCAAGTTCTAGCGGGGATCTCCTACGAGCAGTACTTC
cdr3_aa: CASSQVLAGISYEQYF

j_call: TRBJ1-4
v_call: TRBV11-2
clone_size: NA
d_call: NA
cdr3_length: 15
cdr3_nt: TGTGCCAGCAGCTTATCCCCGGGGACTAATGAAAAACTGTTTTTT
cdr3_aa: CASSLSPGTNEKLFF

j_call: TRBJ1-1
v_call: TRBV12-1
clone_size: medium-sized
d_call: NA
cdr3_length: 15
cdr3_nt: TGTGCCAGCAGCTTTGGGACAGGGGTGAAGACTGAAGCTTTCTTT
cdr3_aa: CASSFGTGVKTEAFF

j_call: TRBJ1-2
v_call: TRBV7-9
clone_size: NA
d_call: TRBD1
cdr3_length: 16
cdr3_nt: TGTGCCAGCAGCTTATGGGGGACAGGGTCTAACTATGGCTACACCTTC
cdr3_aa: CASSLWGTGSNYGYTF

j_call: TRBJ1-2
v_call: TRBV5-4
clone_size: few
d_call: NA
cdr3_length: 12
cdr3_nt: TGTGCCAGCACCCCCGTCGGAGGGGGCTACACCTTC
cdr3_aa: CASTPVGGGYTF

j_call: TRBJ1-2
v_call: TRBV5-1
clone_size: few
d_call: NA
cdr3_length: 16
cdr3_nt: TGCGCCAGCAGCTTTGGCAGGGGTTTCGATCTCTATGGCTACACCTTC
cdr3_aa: CASSFGRGFDLYGYTF

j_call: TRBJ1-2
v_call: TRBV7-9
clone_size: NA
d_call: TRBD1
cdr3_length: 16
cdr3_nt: TGTGCCAGCAGCTTATGGACAGGGATTTTACACTATGGCTACACCTTC
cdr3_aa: CASSLWTGILHYGYTF

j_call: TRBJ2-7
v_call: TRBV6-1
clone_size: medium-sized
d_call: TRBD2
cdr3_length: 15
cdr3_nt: TGTGCCAGCAGTGTCTATACTAGCGGGGACTACGAGCAGTACTTC
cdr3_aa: CASSVYTSGDYEQYF

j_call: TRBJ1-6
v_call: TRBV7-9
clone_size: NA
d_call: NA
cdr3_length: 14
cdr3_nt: TGTGCCAGCAGCTTAACAGGGAATAGCTCACCCCTCCACTTT
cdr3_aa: CASSLTGNSSPLHF

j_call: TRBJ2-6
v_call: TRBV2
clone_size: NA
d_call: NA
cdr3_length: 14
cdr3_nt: TGTGCCAGCAGCCCGATAGGTGGGGCCAACGTCCTGACTTTC
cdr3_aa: CASSPIGGANVLTF

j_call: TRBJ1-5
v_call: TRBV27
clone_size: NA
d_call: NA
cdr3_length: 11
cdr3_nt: TGTGCCAGCAGTTCTGGACAGCCCCAGCATTTT
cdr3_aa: CASSSGQPQHF

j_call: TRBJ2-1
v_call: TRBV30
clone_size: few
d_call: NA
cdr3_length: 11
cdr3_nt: TGTGCCTGGAGTCTGGGTGGTGAGCAGTTCTTC
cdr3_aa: CAWSLGGEQFF

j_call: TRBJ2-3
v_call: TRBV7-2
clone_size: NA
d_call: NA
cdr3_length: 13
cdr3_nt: TGTGCCAGCAGCTCTAGTTTCTCAGATACGCAGTATTTT
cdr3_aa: CASSSSFSDTQYF

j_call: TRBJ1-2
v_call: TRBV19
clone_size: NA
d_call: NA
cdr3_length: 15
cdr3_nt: TGTGCCAGTAGCCTCCAAAGGAACGGGGCTCATGGCTACACCTTC
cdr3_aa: CASSLQRNGAHGYTF

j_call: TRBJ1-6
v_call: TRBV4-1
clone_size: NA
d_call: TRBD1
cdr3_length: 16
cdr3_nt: TGCGCCAGCAGCCAGGACAACAGGGGGTTTAATTCACCCCTCCACTTT
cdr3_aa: CASSQDNRGFNSPLHF

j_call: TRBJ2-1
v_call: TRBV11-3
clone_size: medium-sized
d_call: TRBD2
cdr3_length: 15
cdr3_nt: TGTGCCAGCAGCCGGCCGGGACTAGCGGACAATGAGCAGTTCTTC
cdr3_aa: CASSRPGLADNEQFF

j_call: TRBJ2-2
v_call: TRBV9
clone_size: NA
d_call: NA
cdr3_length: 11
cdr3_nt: TGTGCCAGCAGCTCATCCGGGGAGCTGTTTTTT
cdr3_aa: CASSSSGELFF